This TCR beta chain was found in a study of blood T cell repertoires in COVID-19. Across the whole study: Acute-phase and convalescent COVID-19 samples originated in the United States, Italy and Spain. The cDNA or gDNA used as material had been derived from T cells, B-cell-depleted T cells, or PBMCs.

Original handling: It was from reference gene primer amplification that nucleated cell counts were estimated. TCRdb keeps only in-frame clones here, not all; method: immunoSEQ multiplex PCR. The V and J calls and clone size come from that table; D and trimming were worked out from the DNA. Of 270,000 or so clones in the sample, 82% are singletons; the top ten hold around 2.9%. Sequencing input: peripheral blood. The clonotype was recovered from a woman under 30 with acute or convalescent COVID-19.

CDR3 DNA sequence: TGTGCCAGCAGCGCGGGGGCTTATAATTCACCCCTCCACTTT. Translating it yields CASSAGAYNSPLHF. J is TRBJ1-6 and V is TRBV5-6, with a possible D match to TRBD1 (6 bases). The CDR3 runs 14 residues. Trimming shortened V by 4 bases and J by 4 bases, and 9 bases separated the two germline ends. The germline V gene has CDR1 SGHDT and CDR2 YYEEEE. Supplemented by reference TRBV5-6 and TRBJ1-6, the full variable domain reads DAGVTQSPTHLIKTRGQQVTLRCSPKSGHDTVSWYQQALGQGPQFIFQYYEEEERQRGNFPDRFSGHQFPNYSSELNVNALLLGDSALYLCASSAGAYNSPLHFGNGTRLTVT.